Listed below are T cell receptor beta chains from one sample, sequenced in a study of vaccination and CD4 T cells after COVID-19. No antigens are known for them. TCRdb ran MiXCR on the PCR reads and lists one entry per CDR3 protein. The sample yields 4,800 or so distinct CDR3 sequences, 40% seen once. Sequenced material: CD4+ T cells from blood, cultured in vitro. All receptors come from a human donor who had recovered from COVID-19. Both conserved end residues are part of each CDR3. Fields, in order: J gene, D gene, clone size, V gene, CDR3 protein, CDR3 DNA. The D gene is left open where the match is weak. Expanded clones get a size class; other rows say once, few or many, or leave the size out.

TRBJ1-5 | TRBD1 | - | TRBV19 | CASRSSGTGGAGNQPQHF | TGTGCCAGTAGAAGCTCCGGGACAGGGGGCGCGGGCAATCAGCCCCAGCATTTT
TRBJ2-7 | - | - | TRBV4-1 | CASSRTRAQPNEQYF | TGCGCCAGCAGCCGGACCCGGGCCCAACCCAACGAGCAGTACTTC
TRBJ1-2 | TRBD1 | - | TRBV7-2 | CASSSYRGGYGYTF | TGTGCCAGCAGCTCATACAGGGGTGGCTATGGCTACACCTTC
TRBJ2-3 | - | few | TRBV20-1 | CSRPAADFTDTQYF | TGCTCAAGACCGGCGGCCGACTTCACAGATACGCAGTATTTT
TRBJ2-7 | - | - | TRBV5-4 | CASSHTDLGGEQYF | TGTGCCAGCAGCCACACCGACCTTGGGGGGGAGCAGTACTTC
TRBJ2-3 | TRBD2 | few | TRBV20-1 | CSARGTSGGTDTQYF | TGCAGTGCTAGAGGGACTAGCGGAGGCACAGATACGCAGTATTTT
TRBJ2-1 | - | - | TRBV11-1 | CASSRLLARVEQFF | TGTGCCAGCAGCCGACTGCTGGCGCGGGTTGAGCAGTTCTTC
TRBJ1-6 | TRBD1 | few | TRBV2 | CASSAETGPHSPLHF | TGTGCCAGCAGTGCGGAGACAGGGCCGCACTCACCCCTCCACTTT
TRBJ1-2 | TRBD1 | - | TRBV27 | CASNRQGPYGYTF | TGTGCCAGCAATCGACAGGGACCATATGGCTACACCTTC
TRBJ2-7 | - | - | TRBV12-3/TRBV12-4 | CASSPRPAISSYEQYF | TGTGCCAGCAGTCCTCGTCCCGCTATAAGCTCCTACGAGCAGTACTTC
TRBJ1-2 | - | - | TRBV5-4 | CASSLRGQGHGYTF | TGTGCCAGCAGCTTGAGGGGCCAGGGGCACGGCTACACCTTC
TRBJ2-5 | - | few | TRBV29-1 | CSVERGETQYF | TGCAGCGTTGAGAGGGGGGAGACCCAGTACTTC
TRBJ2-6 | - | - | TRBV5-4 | CASSLPGTGANVLTF | TGTGCCAGCAGCTTGCCAGGGACTGGGGCCAACGTCCTGACTTTC
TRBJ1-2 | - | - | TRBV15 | CATSRPSLGTYGYTF | TGTGCCACCAGCAGACCTTCCCTCGGGACCTATGGCTACACCTTC
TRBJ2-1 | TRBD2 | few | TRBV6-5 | CASSYYQSGGVFF | TGTGCCAGCAGTTACTACCAAAGCGGGGGTGTATTCTTC
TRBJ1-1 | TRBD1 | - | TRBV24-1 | CATSGWDRLNTEAFF | TGTGCCACCAGTGGTTGGGACAGATTGAACACTGAAGCTTTCTTT
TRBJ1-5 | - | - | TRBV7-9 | CASSLAGSPNQPQHF | TGTGCCAGCAGCTTAGCAGGTAGTCCCAATCAGCCCCAGCATTTT
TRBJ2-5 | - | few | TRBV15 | CATSRGSSDETQYF | TGTGCCACCAGCAGAGGGTCCAGCGACGAGACCCAGTACTTC
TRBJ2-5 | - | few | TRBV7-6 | CASSLWTQYF | TGTGCCAGCAGCCTATGGACCCAGTACTTC
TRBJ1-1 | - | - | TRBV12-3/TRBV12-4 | CASSLALDGTEAFF | TGTGCCAGCAGTTTAGCTCTCGATGGAACTGAAGCTTTCTTT
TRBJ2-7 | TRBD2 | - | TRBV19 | CASSIGRGRPSEQYF | TGTGCCAGTAGTATAGGTCGCGGGAGGCCCTCCGAGCAGTACTTC
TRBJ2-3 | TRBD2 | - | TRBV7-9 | CASSLSPREQGADTQYF | TGTGCCAGCAGCTTATCTCCGCGGGAGCAGGGTGCAGATACGCAGTATTTT
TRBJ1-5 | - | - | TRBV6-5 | CASSWGQGGQPQHF | TGTGCCAGCAGTTGGGGACAAGGGGGTCAGCCCCAGCATTTT
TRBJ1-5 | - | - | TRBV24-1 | CATSDPGQHDQPQHF | TGTGCCACCAGTGATCCCGGACAGCATGATCAGCCCCAGCATTTT
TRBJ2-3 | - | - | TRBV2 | CASQDRRTDTQYF | TGTGCCAGCCAGGACAGACGCACAGATACGCAGTATTTT
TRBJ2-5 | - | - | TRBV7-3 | CASSLGGRGETQYF | TGTGCCAGCAGTCTTGGGGGGCGCGGGGAGACCCAGTACTTC
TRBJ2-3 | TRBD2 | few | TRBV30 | CALSGGSTDTQYF | TGTGCCCTCTCGGGAGGCAGCACAGATACGCAGTATTTT
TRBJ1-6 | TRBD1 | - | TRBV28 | CASNQPGQGGSPLHF | TGTGCCAGCAATCAACCGGGACAGGGAGGCTCACCCCTCCACTTT
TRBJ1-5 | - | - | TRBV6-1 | CASKSDSNQPQHF | TGTGCCAGCAAATCGGACAGCAATCAGCCCCAGCATTTT
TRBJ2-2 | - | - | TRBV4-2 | CASSPLALDTGELFF | TGTGCCAGCAGCCCCTTAGCGTTGGACACCGGGGAGCTGTTTTTT
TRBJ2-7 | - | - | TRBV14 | CASSQDFYEQYF | TGTGCCAGCAGCCAAGACTTCTACGAGCAGTACTTC
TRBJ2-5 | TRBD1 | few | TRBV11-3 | CASKRRQGQETQYF | TGTGCCAGCAAGCGGAGACAGGGCCAAGAGACCCAGTACTTC
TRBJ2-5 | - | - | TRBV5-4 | CASSYDERTQYF | TGTGCCAGCAGCTACGACGAAAGGACCCAGTACTTC
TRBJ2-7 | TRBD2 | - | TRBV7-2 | CASSWSRLGGGYEQYF | TGTGCCAGCAGCTGGAGTCGGTTGGGGGGAGGGTACGAGCAGTACTTC
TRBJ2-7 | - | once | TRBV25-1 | CASQGIYEQYF | TGTGCCAGTCAGGGTATCTACGAGCAGTACTTC
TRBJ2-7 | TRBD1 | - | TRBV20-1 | CSYDRDNHEQYF | TGCAGCTACGACAGGGATAACCACGAGCAGTACTTC
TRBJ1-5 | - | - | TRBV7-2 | CASSLLSLGGQPQHF | TGTGCCAGCAGCTTATTATCCCTGGGGGGTCAGCCCCAGCATTTT
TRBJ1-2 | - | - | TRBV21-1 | CASSKAQSGPDYGYTF | TGTGCCAGCAGCAAAGCGCAGTCAGGACCGGACTATGGCTACACCTTC
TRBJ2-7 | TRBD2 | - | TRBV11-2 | CASSLEAGGEQYF | TGTGCCAGCAGCTTAGAGGCGGGGGGCGAGCAGTACTTC
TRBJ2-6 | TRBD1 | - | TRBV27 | CASSPGTGLSGANVLTF | TGTGCCAGCAGCCCCGGGACAGGGCTCTCTGGGGCCAACGTCCTGACTTTC
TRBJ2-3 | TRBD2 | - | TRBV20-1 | CSARGTGLAGGGDTQYF | TGCAGTGCTAGAGGCACGGGACTAGCGGGAGGTGGAGATACGCAGTATTTT
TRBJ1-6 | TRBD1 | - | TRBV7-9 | CASSSWTGVSSPLHF | TGTGCCAGCAGCTCATGGACAGGGGTTTCCTCACCCCTCCACTTT
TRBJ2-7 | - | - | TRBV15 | CATNTRGQQYF | TGTGCCACCAACACCCGGGGACAACAGTACTTC
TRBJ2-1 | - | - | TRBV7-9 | CASSLDYNEQFF | TGTGCCAGCAGCTTAGACTACAATGAGCAGTTCTTC
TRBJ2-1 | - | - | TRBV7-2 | CASSLWDEQFF | TGTGCCAGCAGCTTATGGGATGAGCAGTTCTTC
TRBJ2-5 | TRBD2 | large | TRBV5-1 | CASSSGLAGGLETQYF | TGCGCCAGCAGCAGCGGACTAGCGGGAGGACTAGAGACCCAGTACTTC
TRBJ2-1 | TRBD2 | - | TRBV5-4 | CASSSRAMSGGGNEQFF | TGTGCCAGCAGCTCGCGTGCTATGAGCGGGGGGGGGAATGAGCAGTTCTTC
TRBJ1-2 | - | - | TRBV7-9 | CASSLEGHGYTF | TGTGCCAGCAGCTTAGAAGGGCACGGCTACACCTTC
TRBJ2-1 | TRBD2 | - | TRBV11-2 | CASSQERTSNEQFF | TGTGCCAGCAGCCAAGAGAGGACTAGCAATGAGCAGTTCTTC